Sequencing of this T cell receptor (beta chain) was carried out in a study of T cell responses to AZD1222 COVID-19 vaccine. Here immunoSEQ multiplex PCR was the method, and the copy in TCRdb shows in-frame clones only, minus some. Of hundreds of thousands of clones detected, 85% to 95% appear once; the ten largest clones hold roughly 1%. The study, taken as a whole, reports: Repertoires were obtained only post-peak T cell response. Per reports, nearly half of all spike-specific TCRs target regions that are unmutated in variants. White British ancestry dominated among donors, who included more females, and clonal diversity was possibly underestimated. Across spike, vaccine-associated CD4 TCRs were found, dominant at 160-218 and 743-854.

For this clone: The antigen is not known.

V was pared by 4 bases and J by 9 bases, with 31 bases between. The CDR3 is 19 residues long. Germline values: CDR1 SGHTA, CDR2 FQGNSA. The J gene is TRBJ2-1, the V gene TRBV7-2; D perhaps matches TRBD1 (6 bases). This receptor was identified in an adult in good health. The sample in question was peripheral blood, obtained on day 0 of MenACWY control vaccination. The CDR3 here is CASSSAYPGQLSSGSEQFF. CDR3 DNA sequence: TGTGCCAGCAGCTCCGCTTATCCGGGACAACTCTCTTCCGGAAGTGAGCAGTTCTTC. The variable domain in full, with the rest retrieved from reference TRBV7-2 and TRBJ2-1, is GAGVSQSPSNKVTEKGKDVELRCDPISGHTALYWYRQSLGQGLEFLIYFQGNSAPDKSGLPSDRFSAERTGGSVSTLTIQRTQQEDSAVYLCASSSAYPGQLSSGSEQFFGPGTRLTVL.